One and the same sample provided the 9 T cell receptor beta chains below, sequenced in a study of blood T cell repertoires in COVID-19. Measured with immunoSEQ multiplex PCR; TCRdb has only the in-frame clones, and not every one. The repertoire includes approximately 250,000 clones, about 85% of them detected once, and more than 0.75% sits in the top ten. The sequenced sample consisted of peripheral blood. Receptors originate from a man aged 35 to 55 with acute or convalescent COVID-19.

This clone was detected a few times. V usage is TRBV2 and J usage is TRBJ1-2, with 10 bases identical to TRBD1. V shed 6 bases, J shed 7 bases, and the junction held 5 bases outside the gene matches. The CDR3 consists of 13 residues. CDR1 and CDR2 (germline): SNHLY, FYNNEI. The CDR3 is CASRYGTGVGYTF. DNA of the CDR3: TGTGCCAGCAGATACGGGACAGGGGTTGGCTACACCTTC.

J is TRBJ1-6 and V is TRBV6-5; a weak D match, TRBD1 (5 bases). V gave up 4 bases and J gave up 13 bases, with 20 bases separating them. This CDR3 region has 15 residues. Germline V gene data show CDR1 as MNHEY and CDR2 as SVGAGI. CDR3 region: CASSSGRGAVIPLHF. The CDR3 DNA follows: TGTGCCAGCAGTTCAGGACGCGGGGCGGTTATCCCCCTCCACTTT.

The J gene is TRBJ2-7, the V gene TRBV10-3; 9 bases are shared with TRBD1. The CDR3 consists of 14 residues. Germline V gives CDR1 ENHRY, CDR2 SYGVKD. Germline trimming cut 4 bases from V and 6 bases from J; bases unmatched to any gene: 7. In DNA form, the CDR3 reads TGTGCCATCAGTGGGGGACAGGGAGCAAGCGAGCAGTACTTC. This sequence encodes CAISGGQGASEQYF.

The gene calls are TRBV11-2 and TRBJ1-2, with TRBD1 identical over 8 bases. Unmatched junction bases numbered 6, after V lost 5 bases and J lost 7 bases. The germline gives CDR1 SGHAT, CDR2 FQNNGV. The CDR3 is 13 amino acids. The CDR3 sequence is CASSIDRGSGYTF. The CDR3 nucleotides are TGTGCCAGCAGCATCGACAGGGGTAGTGGCTACACCTTC.

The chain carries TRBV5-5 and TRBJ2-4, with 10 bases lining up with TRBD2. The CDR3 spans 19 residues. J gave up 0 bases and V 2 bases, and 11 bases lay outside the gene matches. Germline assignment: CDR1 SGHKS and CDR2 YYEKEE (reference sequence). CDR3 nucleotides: TGTGCCAGCAGCTTAGGAGACCTAGCGGGGGATCTAGCCAAAAACATTCAGTACTTC. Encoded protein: CASSLGDLAGDLAKNIQYF. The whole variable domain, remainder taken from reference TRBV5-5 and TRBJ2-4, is DAGVTQSPTHLIKTRGQQVTLRCSPISGHKSVSWYQQVLGQGPQFIFQYYEKEERGRGNFPDRFSARQFPNYSSELNVNALLLGDSALYLCASSLGDLAGDLAKNIQYFGAGTRLSVL.

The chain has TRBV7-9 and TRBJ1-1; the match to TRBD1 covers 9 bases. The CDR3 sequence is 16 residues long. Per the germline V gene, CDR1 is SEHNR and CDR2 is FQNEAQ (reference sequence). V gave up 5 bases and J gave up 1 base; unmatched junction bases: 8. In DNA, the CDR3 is TGTGCCAGCAGCCCGTGGACAGGGGCCGAGAACACTGAAGCTTTCTTT. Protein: CASSPWTGAENTEAFF.

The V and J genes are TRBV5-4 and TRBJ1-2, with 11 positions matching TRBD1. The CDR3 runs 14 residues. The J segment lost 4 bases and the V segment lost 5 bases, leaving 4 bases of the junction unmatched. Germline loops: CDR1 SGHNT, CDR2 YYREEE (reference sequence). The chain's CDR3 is CASRGTGGVYGYTF. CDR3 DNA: TGTGCCAGCAGGGGGACAGGGGGGGTCTATGGCTACACCTTC. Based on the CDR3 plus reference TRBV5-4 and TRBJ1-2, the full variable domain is ETGVTQSPTHLIKTRGQQVTLRCSSQSGHNTVSWYQQALGQGPQFIFQYYREEENGRGNFPPRFSGLQFPNYSSELNVNALELDDSALYLCASRGTGGVYGYTFGSGTRLTVV.

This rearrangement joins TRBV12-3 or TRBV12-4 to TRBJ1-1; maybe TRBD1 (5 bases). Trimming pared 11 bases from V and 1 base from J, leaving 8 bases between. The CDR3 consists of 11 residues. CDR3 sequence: CAAGGNTEAFF. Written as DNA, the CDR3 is TGTGCCGCGGGGGGGAACACTGAAGCTTTCTTT.

The CDR3 coding sequence is TGTGCCAGCAGCCTCCGGACCGGGGGGCGGGAGACCCAGTACTTC. Translation gives CASSLRTGGRETQYF. The chain employs TRBV3-1 (or the pseudogene TRBV3-2) and TRBJ2-5; possible D gene TRBD2, 7 bases. The CDR3 spans 15 residues. Trimming stripped 4 bases from V and 5 bases from J, with 17 bases between. Germline CDR1 is LGHDT and CDR2 is YNNKEL (reference sequence).